This TCR beta chain was sequenced during a study of CDR3 diversity in severe acne (dated by TCRdb to between 2018 and 2021). As regards this clonotype: No antigen is known for it. One base away there is no much larger clone; base qualities are not given.

Including cysteine and phenylalanine, the CDR3 has 15 amino acids. This entry keeps only the CDR3 DNA: 45 bases, framed from base 1. CDR1 and CDR2 are drawn from the germline V gene (reference sequence): DFQATT, SNEGSKA. Germline trimming: 1 base from V, 5 bases from J; junction bases outside gene matches: 6. Library method: PCR. The run used an Illumina HiSeq 2000. TCRdb reprocessing: public reads trimmed at Q25 with fastp, clones called with MiXCR, in-frame beta chains kept. Rows are unified per CDR3 protein, each entry keeping the most common DNA and genes. This sample is represented by about 85,000 distinct CDR3 sequences; around half of them were singletons. About a tenth of the sample is held by the ten biggest clonotypes.

Sequencing input: blood. The sequence was collected from a male donor in good health, serving as a control. The rearranged segments are TRBV20-1 and TRBJ2-5; 11 bases in the junction line up with TRBD2. The CDR3 here reads CSARATSGKGETQYF. In nucleotides, the sequence is TGCAGTGCTAGAGCGACTAGCGGGAAGGGTGAGACCCAGTACTTC.